What follows are 21 T cell receptor beta chains derived from one specimen sequenced in a study of T-cell memory formation after mild COVID-19. TCRdb passed the 5' RACE reads through MiXCR, listing each CDR3 protein once. The sample has hundreds of thousands of distinct CDR3 sequences, under 25% seen once. The sequencing input was PBMCs or a T cell subset sorted from them (not recorded which). These receptors were collected from a man aged 18 to 30 who had mild COVID-19 (a few samples of this study predate the infection). Cell type and time point are not known.

This clonotype was observed a handful of times. The chain employs TRBV4-1 and TRBJ1-5, with 7 bases aligning to TRBD1. The CDR3 has 14 residues. CDR1 is MGHRA, CDR2 YSYEKL, per germline. V lost 5 bases, J lost 2 bases, and 3 bases stayed unmatched. This chain's CDR3 is CASSMGTGNQPQHF. The CDR3 nucleotides are TGCGCCAGCAGCATGGGGACAGGCAATCAGCCCCAGCATTTT.

CDR3 in amino acids: CASSLIQGAEAFF. The CDR3 DNA follows: TGTGCCAGCAGCTTGATACAGGGCGCTGAAGCTTTCTTT. The rearrangement joins TRBV7-3 to TRBJ1-1, with D perhaps TRBD1 (6 bases). The V gene lost 3 bases and the J gene lost 6 bases, with 11 bases spanning the gap. This CDR3 contains 13 residues. Germline CDR1 reads SGHTA; CDR2 reads FQGTGA.

The genes are TRBV20-1 and TRBJ1-5; D gene uncertain. The V end was cut by 3 bases, the J end by 3 bases, with 9 bases between. The CDR3 covers 13 residues. CDR1 and CDR2 (germline): DFQATT, SNEGSKA (reference sequence). CDR3 residues: CSASGSVNQPQHF. Here the CDR3 DNA reads TGCAGTGCTAGTGGGTCCGTCAATCAGCCCCAGCATTTT.

This clonotype was detected a few times. The CDR3 here is CASSSQGKGNTIYF. DNA of the CDR3: TGCGCCAGCAGCTCCCAGGGGAAAGGAAACACCATATATTTT. The chain carries TRBV4-1 and TRBJ1-3; D perhaps matches TRBD1 (6 bases). The V and J ends lost 5 bases and 4 bases respectively, with 12 bases between them. Germline lookup yields CDR1 MGHRA and CDR2 YSYEKL. This CDR3 has 14 amino acids.

V gene TRBV5-1 combines with J gene TRBJ2-2; 7 bases are shared with TRBD2. Germline assignment: CDR1 SGHRS and CDR2 YFSETQ. Trimming took 2 bases from V and 6 from J; bases not matched to a gene: 1. This CDR3 spans 13 amino acids. CDR3 sequence reads: CASSFGGSGELFF. As DNA, the CDR3 is TGCGCCAGCAGCTTCGGGGGGTCCGGGGAGCTGTTTTTT.

This clonotype came up a few times. The V call is TRBV7-8, the J call TRBJ2-5; D remains ambiguous. Germline V gene lookup returns CDR1 SGHVS and CDR2 FQNEAQ. This CDR3 is 12 amino acids long. V gave up 1 base and J gave up 7 bases, with 7 bases separating them. The CDR3 loop is CASSLGRATQYF. CDR3 coding DNA: TGTGCCAGCAGCTTAGGTCGGGCGACCCAGTACTTC.

Only a few counts were recorded for this clonotype. The chain uses TRBV2 and TRBJ2-3; TRBD2 matches at 12 bases. The V gene's germline CDR1 is SNHLY and CDR2 FYNNEI. J lost 0 bases, V lost 7 bases, and 2 bases had no gene match. The CDR3 is 15 amino acids. DNA of the CDR3: TGTGCCAGCAACGGACTAGCGGGGAGCACAGATACGCAGTATTTT. Encoded protein: CASNGLAGSTDTQYF. The whole variable domain, filled in from reference TRBV2 and TRBJ2-3, reads EPEVTQTPSHQVTQMGQEVILRCVPISNHLYFYWYRQILGQKVEFLVSFYNNEISEKSEIFDDQFSVERPDGSNFTLKIRSTKLEDSAMYFCASNGLAGSTDTQYFGPGTRLTVL.

The chain joins TRBV10-3 to TRBJ2-7, with TRBD1 matching over 8 bases. The ends lost 6 bases at V and 3 bases at J; junction bases unmatched: 4. This CDR3 is 13 amino acids long. Germline CDR1 reads ENHRY; CDR2 reads SYGVKD. CDR3 residues: CAISGQGFYEQYF. The CDR3 nucleotides read TGTGCCATCAGCGGACAGGGTTTCTACGAGCAGTACTTC.

CDR3 nucleotide sequence: TGTGCCAGCAAACGACAGGGTCCCTACGAGCAGTACTTC. It is translated as CASKRQGPYEQYF. V usage is TRBV11-1 and J usage is TRBJ2-7; the match to TRBD1 covers 7 bases. With V trimmed by 7 bases and J by 2 bases, 5 bases remained unmatched. CDR3 length equals 13 residues. CDR1 SGHAT and CDR2 FQDESV come from the germline V gene (reference sequence).

This clonotype was detected only a few times. The V gene is TRBV3-1, the J gene TRBJ1-1, with D hard to call. There are 14 residues in the CDR3. V gave up 8 bases and J gave up 1 base, with 14 bases separating them. Germline V CDR1 and CDR2: LGHDT, YNNKEL (reference sequence). For the CDR3, the DNA is TGTGCCAGCTCGCCGGAGGTTGAGAACACTGAAGCTTTCTTT. This translates into CASSPEVENTEAFF.

This clonotype was picked up a small number of times. J is TRBJ2-1 and V is TRBV18; D ambiguous. This CDR3 has 13 residues. V was pared by 4 bases and J by 6 bases, with 10 bases between. Looked up from germline, CDR1 is KGHSH and CDR2 is LQKENI. The CDR3 sequence is CASSRSASNEQFF. CDR3 bases: TGTGCCAGCTCACGAAGCGCTTCCAATGAGCAGTTCTTC.

This rearrangement joins TRBV5-1 to TRBJ1-2; D is possibly TRBD1 (5 bases). The ends were cut back, 3 bases at V and 4 bases at J, with 22 bases in the middle. Germline V gene sequence: CDR1 SGHRS, CDR2 YFSETQ. This CDR3 has 17 amino acids. The CDR3 DNA reads TGCGCCAGCAGCTGGGTAGCTACTGAGGGGAAGGGCTATGGCTACACCTTC. It is translated as CASSWVATEGKGYGYTF.

At least ten counts were recorded for this clonotype. This chain links TRBV5-4 with TRBJ2-1; D is perhaps TRBD1 (5 bases). The CDR3 has 15 amino acids. V shed 0 bases and J shed 8 bases, with 15 bases lying between them. From germline, CDR1 is SGHNT and CDR2 YYREEE (reference sequence). The CDR3 nucleotides are TGTGCCAGCAGCTTGGCCGGCAGGGAAGGCGATGAGCAGTTCTTC. It encodes CASSLAGREGDEQFF.

This clonotype turned up a few times. The chain links TRBV7-8 to TRBJ2-3, with 10 bases aligning to TRBD2. V gave up 0 bases and J gave up 1 base; unmatched junction bases: 1. The CDR3 spans 16 residues. Germline loops: CDR1 SGHVS, CDR2 FQNEAQ. The CDR3 bases are TGTGCCAGCAGCTTAGCGCTAGCGGGGGGCACAGATACGCAGTATTTT. Residues: CASSLALAGGTDTQYF.

This sequence joins TRBV6-5 and TRBJ1-1; 10 nucleotides line up with TRBD1. This CDR3 region has 14 residues. Germline-derived CDR1 and CDR2 are MNHEY and SVGAGI. J was trimmed by 4 bases and V by 2 bases; bases with no gene match: 1. The CDR3 nucleotides are TGTGCCAGCAGTTACGGGACAGGGGTCACTGAAGCTTTCTTT. Amino acids: CASSYGTGVTEAFF.

This chain joins TRBV6-5 and TRBJ2-7; D gene uncertain. The CDR3 length is 11 residues. Germline CDR1 MNHEY, CDR2 SVGAGI. V lost 5 bases, J lost 6 bases, and 8 bases lay in between. The CDR3 here is CASSDGSEQYV. The CDR3 bases are TGTGCCAGCAGTGACGGTTCCGAGCAGTACGTC.

The chain uses TRBV12-3 or TRBV12-4 and TRBJ2-5; the D gene could be TRBD1 or TRBD2 (5 bases each). CDR3 size: 13 residues. Trimming cost V 6 bases and J 7 bases, with 15 bases left between them. The chain's CDR3 is CASSPGLSGTQYF. The CDR3 DNA sequence: TGTGCCAGCAGCCCGGGGCTCAGTGGGACCCAGTACTTC.

The chain recombines TRBV12-3 or TRBV12-4 with TRBJ1-3; D remains unclear. The CDR3 runs to 16 residues. V lost 5 bases, J lost 10 bases, and 24 bases lay in between. DNA for the CDR3: TGTGCCAGCAGTCTCCAATCGTCGCCGGGAGCAAGGACCATATATTTT. Amino acids: CASSLQSSPGARTIYF.

This clonotype was seen a few times. The CDR3 DNA is TGCAGTGCCACTACGATTGGGGTAACTAATGAAAAACTGTTTTTT. Its protein product is CSATTIGVTNEKLFF. The chain links TRBV20-1 to TRBJ1-4; D call uncertain. This CDR3 region has 15 residues. Per germline, CDR1 DFQATT and CDR2 SNEGSKA (reference sequence). The V gene lost 6 bases and the J gene lost 1 base, with 15 bases spanning the gap.

V gene TRBV6-5 combines with J gene TRBJ1-2; a weak D match, TRBD1 (5 bases). The V end lost 6 bases, the J end lost 4 bases, and 15 bases lay between the germline ends. Per germline, CDR1 MNHEY and CDR2 SVGAGI. This CDR3 is built from 14 residues. The CDR3 DNA reads as TGTGCCAGCAGCCCGGGCCCCGGGGGCTATGGCTACACCTTC. Its translation is CASSPGPGGYGYTF.

The chain is built from TRBV5-1 and TRBJ1-2; 9 positions match TRBD1. V shed 6 bases and J 5 bases; nucleotides not matched to a gene: 2. The germline CDR1 and CDR2 sequences are SGHRS and YFSETQ. The CDR3 covers 12 residues. The CDR3 spells CASTGTGYGYTF. The DNA for the CDR3 is TGCGCCAGCACCGGGACAGGGTATGGCTACACCTTC.